The T cell receptor beta chain under discussion was sequenced for a study of T cell changes during pregnancy in multiple sclerosis (dated by TCRdb to the late 2010s). With regard to the full study: The study looked at changes in the T cell repertoire across pregnancy in women with multiple sclerosis.

For this clone: Which antigen it targets is not known. Qualities for individual bases were not recorded, and no much larger clone is one base off.

Libraries were built with the immunoSEQ multiplex PCR assay. The clones in this table, taken by TCRdb from immuneACCESS, are in-frame only. Not every clone is retained; where verified, under half of the shortfall comes from an unresolved V gene, and the cause of the rest is unknown. The sample table records under 75,000 clones; approximately 93% of these occur just once. 3.2% of the sample is in the top ten clones. The germline V gene yields SGHRS for CDR1 and YFSETQ for CDR2. The CDR3 contains 17 residues, cysteine and phenylalanine counted. CDR3 DNA is the only sequence kept; it has 51 bases, read in frame from the first base. At the junction V is shortened by 4 bases and J by 7 bases; bases outside the gene matches: 13.

Recombination linked TRBV5-1 to TRBJ2-1, with 11 bases matching TRBD2. This clonotype was obtained from a female donor with multiple sclerosis, enrolled in a pregnancy study. Sequenced here: CD8+ T cells from peripheral blood mononuclear cells, sampled in the second trimester of pregnancy. The nucleotide sequence reads TGCGCCAGCAGCCATATGGCTAGCGGGAGGATGGGGAATGAGCAGTTCTTC. Translation gives CASSHMASGRMGNEQFF. Joined to the reference TRBV5-1 and TRBJ2-1 proteins, this CDR3 gives the full variable domain: KAGVTQTPRYLIKTRGQQVTLSCSPISGHRSVSWYQQTPGQGLQFLFEYFSETQRNKGNFPGRFSGRQFSNSRSEMNVSTLELGDSALYLCASSHMASGRMGNEQFFGPGTRLTVL.